This passage covers 29 T cell receptor beta chains from one sample sequenced in a study of T cell repertoires in cytomegalovirus infection. TCRdb used MiXCR to reprocess the reads, holding one entry per CDR3 protein. The sample consists of some 940,000 distinct CDR3 sequences, around 30% of them appearing once. No antigens are known for them. The sample was cultured CD8+ T cells from PBMCs, taken from culture after CMV antigen stimulation. The receptor set was obtained from a human donor in good health (CMV status not recorded). Some clones in this sample may be carry-over from other donors' samples.

This clonotype was detected many times. This chain joins TRBV7-8 and TRBJ2-4; D may be TRBD1 (7 bases). Germline V lookup: CDR1 SGHVS, CDR2 FQNEAQ. The CDR3 covers 20 residues. V was shortened by 7 bases and J by 0 bases, with 28 bases between the two germline ends. This chain's CDR3 is CASTSDRRGQFLLAKNIQYF. The DNA for the CDR3 is TGTGCCAGCACCTCAGACCGGAGGGGGCAGTTTCTTCTAGCCAAAAACATTCAGTACTTC.

Comment on this clonotype: A much larger clone lies a single base off, so this may be a read error. The rearrangement links TRBV7-2 to TRBJ1-4; unclear D gene. This CDR3 region has 16 residues. From germline, CDR1 is SGHTA and CDR2 FQGNSA. The CDR3 DNA reads TGTGTCAGCAGCTTAGCAAACCTTGCAACTAATGAAAAACTGTTTTTT. Its protein is CVSSLANLATNEKLFF.

The chain has TRBV15 and TRBJ1-1; tentative D call: TRBD1 (5 bases). The V end was cut by 3 bases, the J end by 7 bases, with 9 bases between. Germline assignment: CDR1 LNHNV and CDR2 YYDKDF (reference sequence). The CDR3 has 12 residues. This CDR3 reads CATSSPGGEAFF. CDR3 coding DNA: TGTGCCACCAGCAGTCCTGGGGGTGAAGCTTTCTTT.

This clonotype was seen more than once but under ten times. The chain has TRBV4-1 and TRBJ1-5, with no clear D. The CDR3 totals 15 residues. Germline lookup yields CDR1 MGHRA and CDR2 YSYEKL. V lost 4 bases and J 5 bases, leaving 15 bases between the germline ends. CDR3 DNA sequence: TGCGCCAGCAGCCCGGGGAAACAGTTCGATCAGCCCCAGCATTTT. It is translated as CASSPGKQFDQPQHF.

J is TRBJ2-7 and V is TRBV6-5; 8 bases fit TRBD2. V shed 2 bases, J shed 1 base, and the junction held 4 bases outside the gene matches. Germline assignment: CDR1 MNHEY and CDR2 SVGAGI. This CDR3 is built from 15 residues. CDR3 DNA sequence: TGTGCCAGCAGTTACCGAGCGGGGGAGTCCTACGAGCAGTACTTC. Protein: CASSYRAGESYEQYF.

This chain joins TRBV10-2 and TRBJ2-3; 7 bases match TRBD1. Unmatched junction bases numbered 8, after V lost 6 bases and J lost 2 bases. The CDR3 sequence is 15 residues long. The germline CDR1 and CDR2 sequences are WSHSY and SAAADI. CDR3: CASREDRAYTDTQYF. The DNA of the CDR3 is TGCGCCAGCAGGGAAGACAGGGCTTACACAGATACGCAGTATTTT.

As DNA, the CDR3 is TGTGCCAGCAGTTCGGGACAGCGTAGTCCCGGGGAGCTGTTTTTT. Amino acids: CASSSGQRSPGELFF. The chain couples TRBV27 to TRBJ2-2, with 7 positions matching TRBD1. V lost 4 bases to trimming and J lost 6 bases; unmatched junction nucleotides: 8. This CDR3 region has 15 residues. Germline V gene sequence: CDR1 MNHEY, CDR2 SMNVEV (reference sequence).

This chain connects TRBV6-1 to TRBJ1-1; D is unclear. CDR3 length: 10 residues. The germline V gene encodes CDR1 MNHNS and CDR2 SASEGT. V gave up 8 bases and J gave up 7 bases, with 8 bases separating them. The CDR3 sequence is CASLADEAFF. CDR3 in DNA: TGTGCCAGCCTGGCAGATGAAGCTTTCTTT.

The chain joins TRBV20-1 to TRBJ2-3, with TRBD2 matching over 8 bases. V shed 6 bases, J shed 3 bases, and the junction held 8 bases outside the gene matches. In germline, CDR1 is DFQATT, CDR2 SNEGSKA (reference sequence). CDR3 length equals 14 residues. The CDR3 coding sequence is TGCAGTGCCAGGACTAGCAGGCCAACAGATACGCAGTATTTT. Translated: CSARTSRPTDTQYF.

The chain links TRBV7-4 to TRBJ1-2, with D possibly being TRBD1 (6 bases). Germline V CDR1 and CDR2: SGHVT, SQSDAQ. The CDR3 is 14 residues long. The V gene lost 5 bases and the J gene lost 8 bases, with 18 bases spanning the gap. This CDR3 is CASSGPHREWGYTF. In nucleotides, the CDR3 is TGTGCCAGCAGCGGTCCCCACAGGGAGTGGGGCTACACCTTC.

This clonotype has ten or more counts. The chain employs TRBV7-6 and TRBJ2-1; a weak D match, TRBD2 (7 bases). Trimming removed 1 base from V and 2 bases from J, with 12 bases in between. CDR3 size: 16 residues. Germline V lookup: CDR1 SGHVS, CDR2 FNYEAQ. Written as DNA, the CDR3 is TGTGCCAGCAGCTTAGGGAGGGGGACTACCTACAATGAGCAGTTCTTC. Its protein is CASSLGRGTTYNEQFF.

The chain combines TRBV5-5 with TRBJ2-7, with a weak D call TRBD1 (6 bases). CDR3 length: 15 residues. Germline assignment: CDR1 SGHKS and CDR2 YYEKEE (reference sequence). V lost 3 bases and J 4 bases, leaving 17 bases between the germline ends. CDR3 sequence (DNA): TGTGCCAGCAGCTGGGACACCCCGGGCGGGTACGAGCAGTACTTC. Translated, it gives CASSWDTPGGYEQYF. Using reference TRBV5-5 and TRBJ2-7 for the parts outside the CDR3, the full variable domain is DAGVTQSPTHLIKTRGQQVTLRCSPISGHKSVSWYQQVLGQGPQFIFQYYEKEERGRGNFPDRFSARQFPNYSSELNVNALLLGDSALYLCASSWDTPGGYEQYFGPGTRLTVT.

The chain is built from TRBV2 and TRBJ1-1, with D maybe TRBD1 (5 bases). The CDR3 is 9 residues long. Germline CDR1 is SNHLY and CDR2 is FYNNEI. V was trimmed by 11 bases and J by 6 bases, leaving 7 bases between them. The CDR3 region is CARGAEAFF. CDR3 in DNA: TGTGCCCGGGGGGCTGAAGCTTTCTTT. Variable domain in full (rest from reference TRBV2 and TRBJ1-1): EPEVTQTPSHQVTQMGQEVILRCVPISNHLYFYWYRQILGQKVEFLVSFYNNEISEKSEIFDDQFSVERPDGSNFTLKIRSTKLEDSAMYFCARGAEAFFGQGTRLTVV.

This clonotype was seen a handful of times. The rearrangement links TRBV28 to TRBJ1-1; TRBD1 might be the D (5 bases). This CDR3 contains 13 residues. Looked up from germline, CDR1 is MDHEN and CDR2 is SYDVKM. Trimming left V 8 bases short and J 4 bases short, with 14 bases between. Here the CDR3 DNA reads TGTGCCAGCGTTGCGAGGGGACTCACTGAAGCTTTCTTT. Translating gives CASVARGLTEAFF.

This clonotype was observed a handful of times. The genes are TRBV2 and TRBJ1-1, with D perhaps matching TRBD1 (6 bases). V was trimmed by 3 bases and J by 8 bases, leaving 22 bases between them. From germline, CDR1 is SNHLY and CDR2 FYNNEI. This CDR3 contains 16 residues. The CDR3 DNA reads as TGTGCCAGCAGTGATCCTCCTACAGGGTCCCTCGTAGAAGCTTTCTTT. Its translation is CASSDPPTGSLVEAFF. The whole variable domain, filled in from reference TRBV2 and TRBJ1-1, reads EPEVTQTPSHQVTQMGQEVILRCVPISNHLYFYWYRQILGQKVEFLVSFYNNEISEKSEIFDDQFSVERPDGSNFTLKIRSTKLEDSAMYFCASSDPPTGSLVEAFFGQGTRLTVV.

The sample holds many counts of this clonotype. J is TRBJ2-5 and V is TRBV24-1, with D uncertain. V shed 2 bases and J shed 1 base, with 10 bases lying between them. CDR1 KGHDR and CDR2 SFDVKD come from the germline V gene. The CDR3 consists of 15 residues. The CDR3 loop reads CATSDSGRPQETQYF. The CDR3 bases are TGTGCCACCAGTGATTCCGGACGGCCCCAAGAGACCCAGTACTTC.

This chain uses TRBV2 with TRBJ1-5; D is unclear. Germline CDR1 reads SNHLY; CDR2 reads FYNNEI. V was shortened by 3 bases and J by 9 bases, with 12 bases between the two germline ends. This CDR3 region has 13 residues. CDR3 in DNA: TGTGCCAGCAGTGATAACAGACTCAGGCCCCAGCATTTT. This sequence encodes CASSDNRLRPQHF.

The rearrangement joins TRBV7-2 to TRBJ2-3; TRBD2 matches 10 bases. The germline V gene has CDR1 SGHTA and CDR2 FQGNSA. This CDR3 has 16 residues. The junction had 7 bases not matched to a gene; V was cut back by 5 bases and J by 2 bases. The CDR3 loop is CASSLLAGAVTDTQYF. CDR3 bases: TGTGCCAGCAGCCTGCTAGCGGGGGCCGTCACAGATACGCAGTATTTT.

In its sample, this clonotype was seen a few times. CDR3 in DNA: TGTGCCAGCAGCTTGGGGATGGGACTAGCTGCCTACGAGCAGTACGTC. This translates into CASSLGMGLAAYEQYV. The chain combines TRBV7-9 with TRBJ2-7; 9 nucleotides line up with TRBD2. CDR3 length: 16 amino acids. After removal of 3 bases from V and 2 bases from J, the junction contained 8 bases not matched to a gene. CDR1 is SEHNR and CDR2 is FQNEAQ in the germline V gene (reference sequence).

This chain joins TRBV4-1 and TRBJ2-1; 11 bases match TRBD2. CDR3 length: 17 residues. Germline lookup yields CDR1 MGHRA and CDR2 YSYEKL. Trimming cost V 5 bases and J 4 bases; bases outside gene matches: 10. The CDR3 loop reads CASSWELAGGRYNEQFF. CDR3 DNA sequence: TGCGCCAGCAGCTGGGAATTAGCGGGGGGGCGGTACAATGAGCAGTTCTTC.

A few counts support this clonotype. In DNA form, the CDR3 reads TGTGCCAGCAGCACCTGGGCGGGGGAAAACACCGGGGAGCTGTTTTTT. This sequence encodes CASSTWAGENTGELFF. The rearrangement uses TRBV7-6 and TRBJ2-2; 7 nucleotides match TRBD2. Germline CDR1 SGHVS, CDR2 FNYEAQ. The ends lost 5 bases at V and 2 bases at J; junction bases unmatched: 8. CDR3 length: 16 amino acids.

This clonotype was seen many times. The chain carries TRBV7-9 and TRBJ2-3, with TRBD2 identical over 7 bases. The CDR3 loop spans 16 amino acids. V lost 6 bases to trimming and J lost 3 bases; unmatched junction nucleotides: 12. The germline V gene has CDR1 SEHNR and CDR2 FQNEAQ (reference sequence). The CDR3 loop reads CASSPASLAATDTQYF. The CDR3 DNA reads as TGTGCCAGCAGTCCAGCTAGCCTAGCGGCGACAGATACGCAGTATTTT.

This clonotype turned up a few times. V is TRBV7-8 and J is TRBJ2-3, with TRBD2 matching over 9 bases. The CDR3 covers 17 residues. The J segment lost 4 bases and the V segment lost 1 base, leaving 9 bases of the junction unmatched. Germline V gene sequence: CDR1 SGHVS, CDR2 FQNEAQ. The CDR3 spells CASSLDRVAGDPDTQYF. CDR3 DNA: TGTGCCAGCAGCTTAGATAGAGTAGCGGGGGATCCAGATACGCAGTATTTT. Complete variable domain (other parts from reference TRBV7-8 and TRBJ2-3): GAGVSQSPRYKVAKRGQDVALRCDPISGHVSLFWYQQALGQGPEFLTYFQNEAQLDKSGLPSDRFFAERPEGSVSTLKIQRTQQEDSAVYLCASSLDRVAGDPDTQYFGPGTRLTVL.

Here the CDR3 DNA reads TGTGCCAGCAGCGGAGCCGGGACAGGGGAATCACCCCTCCACTTT. Protein product: CASSGAGTGESPLHF. The J gene is TRBJ1-6, the V gene TRBV16; 10 bases are a match to TRBD1. Germline-derived CDR1 and CDR2 are KGHSY and FQNENV. After removal of 5 bases from V and 10 bases from J, the junction contained 8 bases not matched to a gene. The CDR3 runs 15 residues. The variable domain in full, with the rest retrieved from reference TRBV16 and TRBJ1-6, is GEEVAQTPKHLVRGEGQKAKLYCAPIKGHSYVFWYQQVLKNEFKFLISFQNENVFDETGMPKERFSAKCLPNSPCSLEIQATKLEDSAVYFCASSGAGTGESPLHFGNGTRLTVT.

The chain recombines TRBV7-6 with TRBJ1-1; TRBD1 matches at 8 bases. Germline CDR1 SGHVS, CDR2 FNYEAQ. CDR3 length: 15 residues. Trimming at V came to 5 bases and at J to 5 bases, leaving 10 bases not matched to a gene. The CDR3 region is CASSRRQGPSTEAFF. CDR3 DNA sequence: TGTGCCAGCAGCAGGCGACAGGGGCCGAGTACTGAAGCTTTCTTT. The full variable domain, with the rest looked up from reference TRBV7-6 and TRBJ1-1, is GAGVSQSPRYKVTKRGQDVALRCDPISGHVSLYWYRQALGQGPEFLTYFNYEAQQDKSGLPNDRFSAERPEGSISTLTIQRTEQRDSAMYRCASSRRQGPSTEAFFGQGTRLTVV.

This clonotype has more than one count but fewer than ten. The chain employs TRBV5-1 and TRBJ2-4; TRBD2 is a possible D gene (6 bases). CDR3 length equals 17 residues. Germline loops: CDR1 SGHRS, CDR2 YFSETQ. Trimming removed 4 bases at V and 0 bases at J, with 17 bases between. This CDR3 reads CASSPLGGNLAKNIQYF. The CDR3 nucleotides are TGCGCCAGCAGCCCCCTCGGGGGTAATCTAGCCAAAAACATTCAGTACTTC.

This clonotype was detected ten times or more. The chain has TRBV27 and TRBJ2-2, with no clear D. This CDR3 comprises 15 residues. Germline V gene sequence: CDR1 MNHEY, CDR2 SMNVEV (reference sequence). Deletions cut 4 bases from V and 3 bases from J, with 12 bases between. Here the CDR3 reads CASSSPGGDTGELFF. The CDR3, as DNA: TGTGCCAGCAGTTCCCCTGGTGGGGACACCGGGGAGCTGTTTTTT.

The chain is built from TRBV4-3 and TRBJ1-1; TRBD1 might be the D (5 bases). V was cut by 0 bases and J by 3 bases, with 11 bases left in between. The CDR3 covers 15 residues. Germline values: CDR1 LGHNA, CDR2 YSLEER. The CDR3 region is CASSQDRGPDTEAFF. The CDR3, as DNA: TGCGCCAGCAGCCAAGATAGGGGTCCTGACACTGAAGCTTTCTTT.

The sample holds a few counts of this clonotype. The rearrangement uses TRBV6-2 or TRBV6-3 and TRBJ2-1; 11 nucleotides align to TRBD2. V lost 1 base, J lost 2 bases, and 13 bases stayed unmatched. Germline loops: CDR1 MNHEY, CDR2 SVGEGT. There are 20 residues in the CDR3. The CDR3 protein is CASSYLLAGVPIDPYNEQFF. CDR3 sequence (DNA): TGTGCCAGCAGTTACTTACTAGCGGGGGTACCGATTGACCCCTACAATGAGCAGTTCTTC.